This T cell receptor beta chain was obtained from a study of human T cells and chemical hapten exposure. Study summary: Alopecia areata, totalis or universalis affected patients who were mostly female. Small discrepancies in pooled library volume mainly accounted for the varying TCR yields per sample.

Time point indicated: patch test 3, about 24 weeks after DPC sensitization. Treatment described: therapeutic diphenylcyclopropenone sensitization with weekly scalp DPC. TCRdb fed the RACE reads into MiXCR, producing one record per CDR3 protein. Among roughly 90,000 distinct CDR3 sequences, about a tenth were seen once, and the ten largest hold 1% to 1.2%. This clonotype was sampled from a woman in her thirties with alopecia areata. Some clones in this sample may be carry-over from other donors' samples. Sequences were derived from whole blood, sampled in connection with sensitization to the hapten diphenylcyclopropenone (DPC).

CDR3 sequence reads: CASSYVKGAYTEAFF. In DNA form, the CDR3 reads TGTGCCAGCAGCTACGTTAAAGGGGCGTACACTGAAGCTTTCTTT. The chain is built from TRBV6-6 and TRBJ1-1; D is perhaps TRBD1 (5 bases). The V gene lost 6 bases and the J gene lost 3 bases, with 17 bases spanning the gap. The CDR3 consists of 15 residues. The germline V gene has CDR1 MNHNY and CDR2 SVGAGI (reference sequence).